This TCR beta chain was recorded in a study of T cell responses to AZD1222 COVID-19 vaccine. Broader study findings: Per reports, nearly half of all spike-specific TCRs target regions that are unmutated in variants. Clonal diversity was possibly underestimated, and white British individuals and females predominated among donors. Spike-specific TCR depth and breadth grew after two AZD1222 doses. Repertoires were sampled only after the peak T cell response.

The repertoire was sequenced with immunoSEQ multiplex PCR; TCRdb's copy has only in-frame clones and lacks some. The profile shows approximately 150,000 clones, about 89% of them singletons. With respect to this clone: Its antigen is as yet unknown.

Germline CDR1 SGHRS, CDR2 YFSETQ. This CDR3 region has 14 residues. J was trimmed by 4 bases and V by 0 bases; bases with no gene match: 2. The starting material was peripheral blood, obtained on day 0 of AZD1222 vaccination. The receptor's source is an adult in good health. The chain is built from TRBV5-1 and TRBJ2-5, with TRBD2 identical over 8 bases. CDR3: CASSLAGRGETQYF. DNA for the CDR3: TGCGCCAGCAGCTTGGCCGGGAGGGGAGAGACCCAGTACTTC.